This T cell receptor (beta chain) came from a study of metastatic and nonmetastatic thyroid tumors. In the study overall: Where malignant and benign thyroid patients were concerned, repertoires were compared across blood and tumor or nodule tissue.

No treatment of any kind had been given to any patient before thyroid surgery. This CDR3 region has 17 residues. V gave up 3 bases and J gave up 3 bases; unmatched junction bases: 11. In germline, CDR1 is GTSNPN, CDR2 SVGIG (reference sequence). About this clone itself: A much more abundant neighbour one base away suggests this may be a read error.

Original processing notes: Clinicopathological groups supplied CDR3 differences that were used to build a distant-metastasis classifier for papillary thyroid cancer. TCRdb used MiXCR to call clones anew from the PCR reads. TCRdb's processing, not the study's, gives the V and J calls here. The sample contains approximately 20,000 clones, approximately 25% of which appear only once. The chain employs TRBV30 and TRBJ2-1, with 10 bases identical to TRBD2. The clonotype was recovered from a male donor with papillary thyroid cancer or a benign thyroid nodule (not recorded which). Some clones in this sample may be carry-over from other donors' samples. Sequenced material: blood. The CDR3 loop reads CAWRGGLARVSYNEQFF. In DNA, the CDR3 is TGTGCCTGGAGGGGGGGACTAGCGAGAGTCAGCTACAATGAGCAGTTCTTC.